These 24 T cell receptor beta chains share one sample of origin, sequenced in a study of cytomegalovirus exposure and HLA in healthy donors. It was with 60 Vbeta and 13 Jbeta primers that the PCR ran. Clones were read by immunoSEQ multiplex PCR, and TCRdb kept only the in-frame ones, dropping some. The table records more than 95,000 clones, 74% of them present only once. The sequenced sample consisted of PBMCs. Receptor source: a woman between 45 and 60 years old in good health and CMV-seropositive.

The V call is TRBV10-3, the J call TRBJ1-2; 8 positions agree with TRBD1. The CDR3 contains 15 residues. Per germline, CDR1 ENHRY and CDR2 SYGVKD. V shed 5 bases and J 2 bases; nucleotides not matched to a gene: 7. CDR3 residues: CAISQTGQGNYGYTF. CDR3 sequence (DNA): TGTGCCATCAGTCAAACTGGACAGGGCAACTATGGCTACACCTTC.

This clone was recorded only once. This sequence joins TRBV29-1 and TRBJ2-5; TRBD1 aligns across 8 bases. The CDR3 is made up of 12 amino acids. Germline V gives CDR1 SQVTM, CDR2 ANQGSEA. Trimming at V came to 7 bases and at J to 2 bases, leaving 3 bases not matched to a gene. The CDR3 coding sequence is TGCAGCGCAAACAGGGGGCAAGAGACCCAGTACTTC. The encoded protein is CSANRGQETQYF.

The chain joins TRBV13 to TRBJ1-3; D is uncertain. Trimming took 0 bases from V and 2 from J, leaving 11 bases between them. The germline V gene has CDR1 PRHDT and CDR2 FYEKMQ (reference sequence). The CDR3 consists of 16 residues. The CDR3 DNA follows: TGTGCCAGCAGCTTAGGATCGGGGTTCCCTGGAAACACCATATATTTT. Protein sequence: CASSLGSGFPGNTIYF.

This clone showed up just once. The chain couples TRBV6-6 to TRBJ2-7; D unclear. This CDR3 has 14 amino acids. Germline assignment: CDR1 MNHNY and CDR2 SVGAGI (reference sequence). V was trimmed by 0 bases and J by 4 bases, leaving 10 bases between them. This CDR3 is CASSYSSVWYEQYF. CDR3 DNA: TGTGCCAGCAGTTACTCGAGCGTCTGGTACGAGCAGTACTTC.

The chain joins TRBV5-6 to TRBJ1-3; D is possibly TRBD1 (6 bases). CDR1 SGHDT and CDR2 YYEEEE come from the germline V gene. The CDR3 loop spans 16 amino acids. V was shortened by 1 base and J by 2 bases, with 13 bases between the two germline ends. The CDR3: CASSLLDSSTGNTIYF. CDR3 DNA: TGTGCCAGCAGCTTGTTGGACAGCTCCACTGGAAACACCATATATTTT.

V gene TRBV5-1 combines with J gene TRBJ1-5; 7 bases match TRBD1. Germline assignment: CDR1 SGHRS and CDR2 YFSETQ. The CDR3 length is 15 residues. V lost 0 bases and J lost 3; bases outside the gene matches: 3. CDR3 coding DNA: TGCGCCAGCAGCTTGGGACAGGGAGACAATCAGCCCCAGCATTTT. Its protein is CASSLGQGDNQPQHF.

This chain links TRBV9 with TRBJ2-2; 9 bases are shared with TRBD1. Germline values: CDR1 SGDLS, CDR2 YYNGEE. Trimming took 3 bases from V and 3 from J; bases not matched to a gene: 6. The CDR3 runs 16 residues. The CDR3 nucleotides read TGTGCCAGCAGCGCCCGGGACAGGGAGTACACCGGGGAGCTGTTTTTT. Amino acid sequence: CASSARDREYTGELFF.

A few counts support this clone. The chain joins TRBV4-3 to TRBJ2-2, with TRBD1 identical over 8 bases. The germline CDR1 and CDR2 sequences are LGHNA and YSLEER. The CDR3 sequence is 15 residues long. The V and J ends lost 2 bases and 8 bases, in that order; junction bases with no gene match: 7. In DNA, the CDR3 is TGCGCCAGCAGCCAAAACAGGGGGAGTCAGGGGGAGCTGTTTTTT. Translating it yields CASSQNRGSQGELFF.

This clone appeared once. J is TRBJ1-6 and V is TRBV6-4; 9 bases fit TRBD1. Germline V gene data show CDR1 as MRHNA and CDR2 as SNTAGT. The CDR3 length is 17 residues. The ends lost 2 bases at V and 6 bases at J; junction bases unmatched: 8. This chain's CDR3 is CASSDRPGQGINSPLHF. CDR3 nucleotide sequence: TGTGCCAGCAGTGACCGACCGGGACAGGGAATTAATTCACCCCTCCACTTT.

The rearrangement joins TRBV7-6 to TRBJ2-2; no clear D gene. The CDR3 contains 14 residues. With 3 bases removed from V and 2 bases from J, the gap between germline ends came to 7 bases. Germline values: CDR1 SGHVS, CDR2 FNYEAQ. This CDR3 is CASSLSDNTGELFF. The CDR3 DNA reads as TGTGCCAGCAGCTTGTCAGATAACACCGGGGAGCTGTTTTTT.

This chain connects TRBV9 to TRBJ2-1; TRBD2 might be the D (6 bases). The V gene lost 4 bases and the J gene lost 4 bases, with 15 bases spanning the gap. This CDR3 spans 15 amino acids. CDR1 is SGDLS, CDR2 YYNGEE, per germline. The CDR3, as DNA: TGTGCCAGCAGCAAATTAGCGGATCCTTACAATGAGCAGTTCTTC. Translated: CASSKLADPYNEQFF.

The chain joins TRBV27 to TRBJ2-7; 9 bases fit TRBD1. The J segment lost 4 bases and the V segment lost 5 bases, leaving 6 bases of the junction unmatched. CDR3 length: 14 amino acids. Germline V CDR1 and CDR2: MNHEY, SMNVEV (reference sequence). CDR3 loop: CASSNRDRVYEQYF. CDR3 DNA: TGTGCCAGCAGTAACCGGGACAGGGTTTACGAGCAGTACTTC.

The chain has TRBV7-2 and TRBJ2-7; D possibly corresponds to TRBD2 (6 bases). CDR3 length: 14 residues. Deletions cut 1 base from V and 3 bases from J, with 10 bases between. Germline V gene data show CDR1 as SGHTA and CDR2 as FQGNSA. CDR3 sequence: CASSLVGLHYEQYF. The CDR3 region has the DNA TGTGCCAGCAGCTTAGTGGGACTTCACTACGAGCAGTACTTC.

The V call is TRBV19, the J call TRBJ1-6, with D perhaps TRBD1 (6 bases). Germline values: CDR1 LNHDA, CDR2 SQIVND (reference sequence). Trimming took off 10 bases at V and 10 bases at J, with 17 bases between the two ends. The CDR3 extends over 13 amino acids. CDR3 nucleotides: TGTGCCACCAATCGACAGGCGGGCTCACCCCTCCACTTT. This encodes CATNRQAGSPLHF.

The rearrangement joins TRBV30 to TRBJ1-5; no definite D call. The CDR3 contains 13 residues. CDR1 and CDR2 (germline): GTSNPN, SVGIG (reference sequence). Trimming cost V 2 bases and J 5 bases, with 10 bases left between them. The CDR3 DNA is TGTGCCTGGAGTACTCTAATCCATCAGCCCCAGCATTTT. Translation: CAWSTLIHQPQHF.

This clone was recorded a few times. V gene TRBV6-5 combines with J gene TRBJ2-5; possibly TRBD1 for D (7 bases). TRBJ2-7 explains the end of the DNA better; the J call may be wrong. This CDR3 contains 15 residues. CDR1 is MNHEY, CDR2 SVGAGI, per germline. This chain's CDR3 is CASSYMRQGGYEQYF. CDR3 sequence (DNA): TGTGCCAGCAGTTACATGCGACAGGGAGGCTACGAGCAGTACTTC.

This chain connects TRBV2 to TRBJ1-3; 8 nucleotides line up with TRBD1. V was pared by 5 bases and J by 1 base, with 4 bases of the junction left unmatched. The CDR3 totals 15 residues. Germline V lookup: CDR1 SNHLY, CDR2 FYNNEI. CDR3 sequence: CASSSGQGSGNTIYF. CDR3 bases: TGTGCCAGCAGTTCCGGACAGGGATCTGGAAACACCATATATTTT. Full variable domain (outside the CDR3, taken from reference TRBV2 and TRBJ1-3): EPEVTQTPSHQVTQMGQEVILRCVPISNHLYFYWYRQILGQKVEFLVSFYNNEISEKSEIFDDQFSVERPDGSNFTLKIRSTKLEDSAMYFCASSSGQGSGNTIYFGEGSWLTVV.

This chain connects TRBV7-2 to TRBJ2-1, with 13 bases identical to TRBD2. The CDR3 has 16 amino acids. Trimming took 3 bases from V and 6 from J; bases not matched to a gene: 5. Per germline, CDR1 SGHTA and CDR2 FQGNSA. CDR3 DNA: TGTGCCAGCAGCTTCCTCACTAGCGGGGGGGCCAATGAGCAGTTCTTC. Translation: CASSFLTSGGANEQFF.

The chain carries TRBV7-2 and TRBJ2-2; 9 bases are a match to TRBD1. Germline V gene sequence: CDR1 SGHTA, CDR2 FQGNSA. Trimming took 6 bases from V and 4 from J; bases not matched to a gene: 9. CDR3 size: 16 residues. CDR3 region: CASRRGQGISTGELFF. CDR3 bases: TGTGCCAGCAGGCGGGGACAGGGTATTAGCACCGGGGAGCTGTTTTTT.

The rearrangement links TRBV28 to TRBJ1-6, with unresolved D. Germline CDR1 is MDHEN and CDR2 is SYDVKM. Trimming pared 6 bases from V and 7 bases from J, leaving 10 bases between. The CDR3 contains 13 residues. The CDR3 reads CASSPPLNSPLHF. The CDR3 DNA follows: TGTGCCAGCAGCCCCCCTTTAAATTCACCCCTCCACTTT.

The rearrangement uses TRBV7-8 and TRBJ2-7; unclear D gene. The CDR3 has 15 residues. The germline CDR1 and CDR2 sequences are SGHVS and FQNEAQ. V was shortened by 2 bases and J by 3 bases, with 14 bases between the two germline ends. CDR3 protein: CASSLKDVQDYEQYF. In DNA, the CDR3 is TGTGCCAGCAGCTTAAAGGATGTGCAGGACTACGAGCAGTACTTC.

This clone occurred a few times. The CDR3 region has the DNA TGTGCCAGCTCACCAAGGAAGCCGGGACAGGGATGGTATGAGCAGTTCTTC. This sequence encodes CASSPRKPGQGWYEQFF. The chain carries TRBV18 and TRBJ2-1; 9 nucleotides match TRBD1. J gave up 8 bases and V 2 bases, and 13 bases lay outside the gene matches. The CDR3 consists of 17 residues. Germline loops: CDR1 KGHSH, CDR2 LQKENI.

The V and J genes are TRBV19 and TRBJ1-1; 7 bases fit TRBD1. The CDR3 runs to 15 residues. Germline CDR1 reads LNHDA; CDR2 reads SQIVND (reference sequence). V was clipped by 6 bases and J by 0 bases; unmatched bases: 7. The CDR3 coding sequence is TGTGCCAGTAGCCAGGGGGGCGTTATGAACACTGAAGCTTTCTTT. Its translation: CASSQGGVMNTEAFF. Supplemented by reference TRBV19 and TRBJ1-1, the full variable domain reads DGGITQSPKYLFRKEGQNVTLSCEQNLNHDAMYWYRQDPGQGLRLIYYSQIVNDFQKGDIAEGYSVSREKKESFPLTVTSAQKNPTAFYLCASSQGGVMNTEAFFGQGTRLTVV.

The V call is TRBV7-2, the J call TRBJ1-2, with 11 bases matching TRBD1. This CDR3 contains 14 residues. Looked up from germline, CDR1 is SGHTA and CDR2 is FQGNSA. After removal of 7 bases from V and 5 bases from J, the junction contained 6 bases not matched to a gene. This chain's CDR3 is CASTPGQGVYGYTF. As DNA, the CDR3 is TGTGCCAGCACCCCGGGACAGGGGGTTTATGGCTACACCTTC.